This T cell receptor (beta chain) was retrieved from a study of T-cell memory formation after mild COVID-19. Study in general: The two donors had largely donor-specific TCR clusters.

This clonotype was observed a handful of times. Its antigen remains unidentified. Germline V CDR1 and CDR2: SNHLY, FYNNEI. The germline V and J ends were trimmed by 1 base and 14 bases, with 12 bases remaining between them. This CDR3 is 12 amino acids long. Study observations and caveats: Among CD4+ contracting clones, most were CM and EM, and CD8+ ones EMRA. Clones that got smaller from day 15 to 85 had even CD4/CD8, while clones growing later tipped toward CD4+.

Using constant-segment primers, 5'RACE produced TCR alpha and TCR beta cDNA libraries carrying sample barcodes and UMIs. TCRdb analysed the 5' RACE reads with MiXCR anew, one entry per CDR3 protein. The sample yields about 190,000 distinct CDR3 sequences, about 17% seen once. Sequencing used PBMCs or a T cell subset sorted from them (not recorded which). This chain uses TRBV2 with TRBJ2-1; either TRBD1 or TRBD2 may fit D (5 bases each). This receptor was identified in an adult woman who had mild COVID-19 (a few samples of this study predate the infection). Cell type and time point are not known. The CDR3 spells CASSEGGLGEFF. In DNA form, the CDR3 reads TGTGCCAGCAGTGAAGGGGGTCTGGGGGAGTTCTTC.